This TCR beta chain was sequenced for a study of shared clonotypes between healthy human individuals. As for the study in general: Donor composition was two women and three men, aged 18 to 49.

TCRdb's copy holds only in-frame clones and misses some; the assay was immunoSEQ multiplex PCR. The sample lists approximately 840,000 clones; 96% were seen once. The CDR3 runs 16 residues. From germline, CDR1 is SEHNR and CDR2 FQNEAQ (reference sequence). J was trimmed by 3 bases and V by 0 bases; bases with no gene match: 1. Study findings and constraints: Clonotype sharing among the donors was expected to vary with sequencing depth. When compared with the clonotypes that were shared by all four sorted-subset donors, the non-shared clonotypes turned out to have lower generation probabilities.

Remarks on this clone: Its antigen remains unknown. Other nucleotide sequences from this sample produce the same CDR3.

Terminally differentiated effector memory CD45RA+ cells were left out of the naive CD8 fraction, which was CD45RO-negative and positively selected for CCR7. Sequencing was carried out using naive CD8+ T cells sorted from blood. This chain joins TRBV7-9 and TRBJ2-7; 14 bases map to TRBD2. The TCR sequence derives from a man younger than 40 in good health. CDR3 protein: CASSLAGTSGSYEQYF. DNA for the CDR3: TGTGCCAGCAGCTTAGCGGGGACTAGCGGGAGCTACGAGCAGTACTTC.